This TCR beta chain comes out of a study of OX40 agonist ivuxolimab in advanced cancers. The protocol was immunoSEQ multiplex PCR, while the TCRdb copy is restricted to in-frame clones and leaves out a portion. Of tens of thousands of clones listed, about 81% are singletons. Germline assignment: CDR1 SGHAT and CDR2 FQNNGV. This CDR3 has 16 amino acids. Trimming pared 2 bases from V and 7 bases from J, leaving 15 bases between. Study-wide points: In CD8+ T cells, expanded clones were on average more numerous than in CD4+.

This clone is labeled large. As yet, its antigen is unknown. The sample here was CD4+ or CD8+ T cells sorted from blood, taken in a trial of the OX40 agonist ivuxolimab. This clonotype originated in an adult with an advanced solid tumor such as melanoma, head and neck, liver or kidney cancer. The J gene is TRBJ1-6, the V gene TRBV11-2; D is unclear. CDR3 region: CASSLSPGGRNSPLHF. In nucleotides, the CDR3 is TGTGCCAGCAGCTTATCCCCAGGCGGCCGAAATTCACCCCTCCACTTT.